The 29 T cell receptor beta chains below come from one sample, sequenced in a study of T cell responses to AZD1222 COVID-19 vaccine (dated by TCRdb to about 2021). Library generation was performed with the immunoSEQ multiplex PCR assay. This is the immuneACCESS table as TCRdb keeps it, with only in-frame sequences that have V and J called. A part of the clones is gone; compared with another copy, unresolved V genes explain less than half, and the rest is unexplained. The table for this sample lists about 180,000 clones; 90% to 95% of them were counted only once. Of the sample, about 1.9% is held by the ten largest clones. The time point tag for this specimen amounts to: baseline before first vaccination. This specimen was peripheral blood, taken on day 0 of AZD1222 vaccination. Source of these receptors: an adult in good health.

The CDR3 sequence: CASSYSTRQLGQPQHF. The CDR3 bases are TGTGCCAGCAGTTACTCGACCAGACAACTCGGTCAGCCCCAGCATTTT. The chain couples TRBV6-2 or TRBV6-3 to TRBJ1-5, with D unresolved. V was clipped by 0 bases and J by 6 bases, with 15 bases between them. Germline CDR1 and CDR2: MNHEY and SVGEGT. The CDR3 contains 16 residues.

The V and J genes are TRBV15 and TRBJ1-6; D may be TRBD1 (5 bases). V lost 3 bases and J 9 bases, leaving 18 bases between the germline ends. Germline V gene sequence: CDR1 LNHNV, CDR2 YYDKDF (reference sequence). The CDR3 runs to 16 residues. The CDR3 sequence: CATSRPVLGQPSPLHF. The CDR3, as DNA: TGTGCCACCAGCAGGCCCGTGTTGGGGCAGCCTTCACCCCTCCACTTT.

CDR3 sequence (DNA): TGTGCCAGCACCAACGGACGGATCGGGGAGCTGTTTTTT. It codes for CASTNGRIGELFF. The rearrangement links TRBV27 to TRBJ2-2; D remains unclear. V gave up 7 bases and J gave up 7 bases, with 13 bases separating them. This CDR3 region has 13 residues. Per germline, CDR1 MNHEY and CDR2 SMNVEV (reference sequence).

The chain is built from TRBV27 and TRBJ1-1; D is undetermined. Germline V lookup: CDR1 MNHEY, CDR2 SMNVEV (reference sequence). V was cut by 6 bases and J by 1 base, with 9 bases left in between. The CDR3 runs 13 residues. In nucleotides, the CDR3 is TGTGCCAGCAGCTATACAGCGAACACTGAAGCTTTCTTT. It yields the protein CASSYTANTEAFF.

V is TRBV5-1 and J is TRBJ1-1, with 9 bases lining up with TRBD1. J was trimmed by 1 base and V by 2 bases; bases with no gene match: 6. CDR1 is SGHRS and CDR2 is YFSETQ in the germline V gene. The length of the CDR3 is 16 residues. The CDR3 bases are TGCGCCAGCAGCTTACCTGGGGGACAGGGGAACACTGAAGCTTTCTTT. It codes for CASSLPGGQGNTEAFF.

This chain joins TRBV7-2 and TRBJ2-7; either TRBD1 or TRBD2 may supply D (5 bases each). From germline, CDR1 is SGHTA and CDR2 FQGNSA. V lost 5 bases and J lost 7, with 21 bases in between. The CDR3 has 15 residues. CDR3 nucleotides: TGTGCCAGCAGCCTCGGGTGGGACCCTTCTAATGAGCAGTACTTC. Its protein is CASSLGWDPSNEQYF. Based on the CDR3 plus reference TRBV7-2 and TRBJ2-7, the full variable domain is GAGVSQSPSNKVTEKGKDVELRCDPISGHTALYWYRQSLGQGLEFLIYFQGNSAPDKSGLPSDRFSAERTGGSVSTLTIQRTQQEDSAVYLCASSLGWDPSNEQYFGPGTRLTVT.

V is TRBV18 and J is TRBJ1-6; D unclear. V gave up 3 bases and J gave up 1 base, with 13 bases separating them. Germline V gene data show CDR1 as KGHSH and CDR2 as LQKENI. The CDR3 loop spans 17 amino acids. The CDR3 DNA is TGTGCCAGCTCACCTCTGCCGGGAAGTTCCTATAATTCACCCCTCCACTTT. Translating it yields CASSPLPGSSYNSPLHF.

The chain links TRBV30 to TRBJ1-1; no definite D call. Trimming pared 3 bases from V and 2 bases from J, leaving 10 bases between. Looked up from germline, CDR1 is GTSNPN and CDR2 is SVGIG (reference sequence). The CDR3 runs 13 residues. The CDR3, as DNA: TGTGCCTGGAGATTCGTGGGTAACACTGAAGCTTTCTTT. Encoded protein: CAWRFVGNTEAFF.

The gene calls are TRBV9 and TRBJ1-2, with 9 bases lining up with TRBD1. The ends lost 2 bases at V and 5 bases at J; junction bases unmatched: 10. Germline V gives CDR1 SGDLS, CDR2 YYNGEE. The CDR3 covers 16 residues. CDR3 nucleotides: TGTGCCAGCAGCGTCCCACAGGGGGCTGAAGGATATGGCTACACCTTC. Translated: CASSVPQGAEGYGYTF.

The chain links TRBV28 to TRBJ2-7, with TRBD2 identical over 9 bases. CDR3 length equals 13 residues. Germline V CDR1 and CDR2: MDHEN, SYDVKM. The ends lost 4 bases at V and 6 bases at J; junction bases unmatched: 4. CDR3 nucleotide sequence: TGTGCCAGCAGTTCGGGACTAGCATCCGAGCAGTACTTC. Encoded protein: CASSSGLASEQYF.

This clone turned up a few times. The chain is built from TRBV10-1 and TRBJ1-1; perhaps TRBD1 as D (6 bases). This CDR3 has 14 amino acids. Germline lookup yields CDR1 WNHNN and CDR2 SYGVQD (reference sequence). The V end was cut by 3 bases, the J end by 4 bases, with 12 bases between. DNA for the CDR3: TGCGCCAGCAGTGAAATGGGACAATTCACTGAAGCTTTCTTT. It is translated as CASSEMGQFTEAFF.

This clone showed up just a few times. The chain employs TRBV28 and TRBJ2-5; D is undetermined. V was pared by 3 bases and J by 5 bases, with 10 bases between. From germline, CDR1 is MDHEN and CDR2 SYDVKM. The CDR3 extends over 13 amino acids. As DNA, the CDR3 is TGTGCCAGCAGTTTGAAGGGTATGGAGACCCAGTACTTC. Its protein product is CASSLKGMETQYF.

This chain joins TRBV28 and TRBJ1-2; the D gene is possibly TRBD1 (6 bases). Germline loops: CDR1 MDHEN, CDR2 SYDVKM. This CDR3 is built from 13 residues. Trimming cost V 7 bases and J 7 bases, with 16 bases left between them. The CDR3 sequence is CASIGGAGFGYTF. DNA of the CDR3: TGTGCCAGCATTGGGGGGGCCGGCTTTGGCTACACCTTC.

This clone was seen a few times. The V gene is TRBV6-6, the J gene TRBJ2-7, with 13 bases that match TRBD2. The germline V gene has CDR1 MNHNY and CDR2 SVGAGI (reference sequence). V gave up 4 bases and J gave up 4 bases; unmatched junction bases: 1. The CDR3 has 14 amino acids. The CDR3 loop is CASSWGLAGYEQYF. In DNA form, the CDR3 reads TGTGCCAGCAGTTGGGGACTAGCGGGGTACGAGCAGTACTTC.

V gene TRBV9 combines with J gene TRBJ2-5; 10 bases fit TRBD2. After removal of 0 bases from V and 0 bases from J, the junction contained 5 bases not matched to a gene. CDR1 is SGDLS and CDR2 is YYNGEE in the germline V gene. This CDR3 has 17 residues. The CDR3 DNA reads as TGTGCCAGCAGCGTAGCTCCCCTAGCGGGAGACCAAGAGACCCAGTACTTC. It codes for CASSVAPLAGDQETQYF.

The V and J genes are TRBV19 and TRBJ1-5; a weak D match, TRBD1 (5 bases). There are 15 residues in the CDR3. CDR1 is LNHDA, CDR2 SQIVND, per germline (reference sequence). Between the trimmed V and J ends, which lost 3 bases and 0 bases, there was a span of 9 bases. This CDR3 is CASSIGGGSNQPQHF. The CDR3 DNA sequence: TGTGCCAGTAGTATCGGCGGGGGTAGCAATCAGCCCCAGCATTTT.

This clone was picked up one time. V and J are TRBV19 and TRBJ2-3; 9 nucleotides line up with TRBD1. The germline V gene has CDR1 LNHDA and CDR2 SQIVND (reference sequence). V lost 8 bases, J lost 0 bases, and 12 bases stayed unmatched. The CDR3 totals 17 residues. The CDR3 is CASRGTGSMRSTDTQYF. Here the CDR3 DNA reads TGTGCCAGTCGTGGGACAGGGTCTATGAGGAGCACAGATACGCAGTATTTT.

A word on this clone: The junction and the germline gene differ at one end; a read error may be behind it. The chain carries TRBV6-2 or TRBV6-3 and TRBJ2-7; D may correspond to TRBD1 or TRBD2 (5 bases each). Germline CDR1 is MNHEY and CDR2 is SVGEGT. This CDR3 region has 14 residues. The DNA of the CDR3 is TGTGCCAGCAGTAACTCCGGGGCCTCGGACGAGCAGTACTTC. Translated: CASSNSGASDEQYF.

This rearrangement joins TRBV28 to TRBJ1-3, with 8 bases matching TRBD1. The CDR3 length is 18 residues. V shed 6 bases, J shed 2 bases, and the junction held 15 bases outside the gene matches. From germline, CDR1 is MDHEN and CDR2 SYDVKM. As DNA, the CDR3 is TGTGCCAGCAGCAAACCCAGGGGCCGGGACAGGACTGGAAACACCATATATTTT. This sequence encodes CASSKPRGRDRTGNTIYF.

The chain has TRBV6-2 or TRBV6-3 and TRBJ1-5, with unresolved D. From germline, CDR1 is MNHEY and CDR2 SVGEGT. Trimming removed 2 bases at V and 3 bases at J, with 8 bases between. This CDR3 has 14 amino acids. In DNA form, the CDR3 reads TGTGCCAGCAGTTACAGGGAGAACAATCAGCCCCAGCATTTT. It specifies CASSYRENNQPQHF.

The rearrangement uses TRBV2 and TRBJ2-5, with 12 bases that match TRBD2. Germline CDR1 is SNHLY and CDR2 is FYNNEI. V lost 10 bases, J lost 1 base, and 4 bases stayed unmatched. The CDR3 runs 14 residues. The CDR3 DNA reads TGTGCCACTAGACTAGCGGGGGCCCAAGAGACCCAGTACTTC. Protein: CATRLAGAQETQYF. The full variable domain, with the rest looked up from reference TRBV2 and TRBJ2-5, is EPEVTQTPSHQVTQMGQEVILRCVPISNHLYFYWYRQILGQKVEFLVSFYNNEISEKSEIFDDQFSVERPDGSNFTLKIRSTKLEDSAMYFCATRLAGAQETQYFGPGTRLLVL.

V usage is TRBV28 and J usage is TRBJ2-6; D unresolved. Deletions cut 5 bases from V and 1 base from J, with 9 bases between. The CDR3 totals 15 residues. In germline, CDR1 is MDHEN, CDR2 SYDVKM. CDR3 DNA sequence: TGTGCCAGCAGTGCACCAGGATCTGGGGCCAACGTCCTGACTTTC. Translated: CASSAPGSGANVLTF.

The rearrangement links TRBV27 to TRBJ1-6; D perhaps matches TRBD1 (5 bases). Looked up from germline, CDR1 is MNHEY and CDR2 is SMNVEV (reference sequence). CDR3 length equals 16 residues. V was trimmed by 9 bases and J by 0 bases, leaving 15 bases between them. The CDR3 loop reads CASTAGTISYNSPLHF. DNA of the CDR3: TGTGCCAGTACCGCGGGGACTATCTCCTATAATTCACCCCTCCACTTT.

The chain joins TRBV7-2 to TRBJ1-2; TRBD1 matches at 9 bases. CDR1 SGHTA and CDR2 FQGNSA come from the germline V gene. The V and J ends lost 5 bases and 4 bases, in that order; junction bases with no gene match: 8. The CDR3 contains 15 residues. This CDR3 reads CASSPGQGQSYGYTF. The DNA for the CDR3 is TGTGCCAGCAGCCCAGGACAGGGGCAGAGCTATGGCTACACCTTC.

The chain recombines TRBV24-1 with TRBJ2-2, with TRBD2 matching 7 bases. Germline trimming cut 7 bases from V and 4 bases from J; bases unmatched to any gene: 2. The CDR3 has 13 residues. Germline V gene sequence: CDR1 KGHDR, CDR2 SFDVKD. CDR3 nucleotide sequence: TGTGCCACCAGCAGGGAGGGCACCGGGGAGCTGTTTTTT. It codes for CATSREGTGELFF.

This clone has a handful of counts. The V call is TRBV19, the J call TRBJ1-3; the D gene is possibly TRBD1 (5 bases). The V end lost 3 bases, the J end lost 4 bases, and 10 bases lay between the germline ends. The CDR3 covers 14 residues. Per the germline V gene, CDR1 is LNHDA and CDR2 is SQIVND (reference sequence). DNA for the CDR3: TGTGCCAGTAGTATTGGGGCGTCCGGAAACACCATATATTTT. This codes for CASSIGASGNTIYF.

J is TRBJ2-5 and V is TRBV7-2; D is ambiguous. CDR3 length: 14 amino acids. Germline V gene lookup returns CDR1 SGHTA and CDR2 FQGNSA. The V end was cut by 3 bases, the J end by 5 bases, with 13 bases between. This CDR3 reads CASSFQPFGETQYF. The CDR3 DNA is TGTGCCAGCAGCTTCCAGCCTTTCGGGGAGACCCAGTACTTC.

The chain carries TRBV7-9 and TRBJ2-7, with 8 bases matching TRBD1. CDR1 SEHNR and CDR2 FQNEAQ come from the germline V gene (reference sequence). V lost 7 bases and J lost 9; bases outside the gene matches: 11. The length of the CDR3 is 13 residues. The CDR3 nucleotides are TGTGCCAGCAACGACGACAGGGGACTGGGGCAGTACTTC. Its translation: CASNDDRGLGQYF.

The rearrangement links TRBV12-3 or TRBV12-4 to TRBJ1-1; unclear D gene. V was trimmed by 0 bases and J by 6 bases, leaving 8 bases between them. This CDR3 has 13 residues. The CDR3 bases are TGTGCCAGCAGTTTAGCGCTCGGTTCTGAAGCTTTCTTT. Encoded protein: CASSLALGSEAFF.